A selection of T cell receptor beta chains follows, all from one sample in a study of blood T cells in healthy people across ages. TCRdb fed the 5' RACE reads into MiXCR, producing one record per CDR3 protein. The data hold 800,000 or so distinct CDR3 sequences, with 35% to 60% observed a single time. Sequencing was performed on blood. These receptors came from an elderly man in good health. CDR3s include the opening cysteine and the closing phenylalanine or tryptophan.

j_call: TRBJ2-3
v_call: TRBV2
cdr3_aa: CASKGTSGSSTDTQYF

j_call: TRBJ2-5
v_call: TRBV20-1
cdr3_aa: CSARGGKRHRQETQYF

j_call: TRBJ2-1
v_call: TRBV29-1
cdr3_aa: CSVEGAGGYNEQFF

j_call: TRBJ2-1
v_call: TRBV5-4
cdr3_aa: CASSSGGRRESYNEQFF

j_call: TRBJ1-1
v_call: TRBV29-1
cdr3_aa: CSARTGVAEAFF

j_call: TRBJ2-6
v_call: TRBV6-2/TRBV6-3
cdr3_aa: CASSYSGAQGANVLTF

j_call: TRBJ2-3
v_call: TRBV7-9
cdr3_aa: CASSLRRQLPDTQYF

j_call: TRBJ2-1
v_call: TRBV20-1
cdr3_aa: CSSPGEGRYDEQFF

j_call: TRBJ2-7
v_call: TRBV27
cdr3_aa: CASSLGGGGVYEQYF

j_call: TRBJ1-1
v_call: TRBV10-3
cdr3_aa: CAISESPNTEAFF

j_call: TRBJ2-6
v_call: TRBV28
cdr3_aa: CASSLPGAVSFSGANVLTF

j_call: TRBJ2-3
v_call: TRBV5-1
cdr3_aa: CASSLKTGSMRTDTQYF

j_call: NA
v_call: TRBV7-8
cdr3_aa: CASSLRTSGYQETQYF

j_call: TRBJ2-1
v_call: TRBV24-1
cdr3_aa: CATSDLLGGGEQFF

j_call: TRBJ2-4
v_call: TRBV2
cdr3_aa: CASGAGEYDIQYF

j_call: NA
v_call: TRBV12-3/TRBV12-4
cdr3_aa: CASSWAASSYNEQYF

j_call: TRBJ2-1
v_call: TRBV7-2
cdr3_aa: CASSLARLAGFNEQFF

j_call: TRBJ2-1
v_call: TRBV4-2
cdr3_aa: CASSQNDWVQNEQFF

j_call: TRBJ2-5
v_call: TRBV2
cdr3_aa: CASSAQLGETQYF

j_call: TRBJ2-7
v_call: TRBV5-1
cdr3_aa: CASSLAGGIEQYF

j_call: TRBJ2-3
v_call: TRBV27
cdr3_aa: CASSPTQGSSTDTQYF

j_call: TRBJ2-2
v_call: TRBV4-1
cdr3_aa: CASSQRAVGELFF

j_call: TRBJ2-1
v_call: TRBV29-1
cdr3_aa: CSVEVFRDGFQVAEKEPNEQFF

j_call: TRBJ2-7
v_call: TRBV6-6
cdr3_aa: CASTNGGQPYEQYF

j_call: TRBJ2-7
v_call: TRBV4-1
cdr3_aa: CASSQVAAGGAYEQYF

j_call: TRBJ1-1
v_call: TRBV6-2/TRBV6-3
cdr3_aa: CASTGVNTEAFF

j_call: TRBJ1-6
v_call: TRBV20-1
cdr3_aa: CSARRTSFSSPLHF

j_call: TRBJ2-1
v_call: TRBV9
cdr3_aa: CASSPPGSNGDNEQFF

j_call: TRBJ2-5
v_call: TRBV20-1
cdr3_aa: CSARAATGQETQYF

j_call: TRBJ2-3
v_call: TRBV5-1
cdr3_aa: CASRFDRGSDTQYF

j_call: TRBJ2-7
v_call: TRBV10-3
cdr3_aa: CAISETSGAYEQYF

j_call: TRBJ2-7
v_call: TRBV6-2/TRBV6-3
cdr3_aa: CASGISYEQYF

j_call: TRBJ2-6
v_call: TRBV3-1
cdr3_aa: CASSHEGTLLFRANVLTF

j_call: TRBJ2-3
v_call: TRBV11-2
cdr3_aa: CASSINRADTQYF

j_call: TRBJ1-6
v_call: TRBV19
cdr3_aa: CASNDRSSYNSPLHF

j_call: TRBJ1-6
v_call: TRBV2
cdr3_aa: CASNGDQGSPLHF

j_call: TRBJ2-5
v_call: TRBV10-3
cdr3_aa: CAISEGTGPDADQYF

j_call: TRBJ2-7
v_call: TRBV5-1
cdr3_aa: CASSLGNAGGHYEQYF

j_call: TRBJ1-4
v_call: TRBV4-3
cdr3_aa: CASSQDGGANNEKLFF

j_call: TRBJ2-6
v_call: TRBV7-9
cdr3_aa: CASSRAVGASSGANVLTF

j_call: TRBJ2-1
v_call: TRBV20-1
cdr3_aa: CSAKGYNEQFF

j_call: TRBJ1-5
v_call: TRBV14
cdr3_aa: CASSQTTHTPQHF

j_call: TRBJ2-3
v_call: TRBV7-2
cdr3_aa: CASSLAPVTGVARWAQYF

j_call: TRBJ2-1
v_call: TRBV25-1
cdr3_aa: CASSLGGPYEQFF

j_call: TRBJ1-2
v_call: TRBV20-1
cdr3_aa: CSASPGGYGYTF

j_call: TRBJ2-7
v_call: TRBV20-1
cdr3_aa: CSARDDRVWYEQYF

j_call: TRBJ1-5
v_call: TRBV19
cdr3_aa: CASSMGQGGNQPQHF

j_call: TRBJ2-1
v_call: TRBV12-3/TRBV12-4
cdr3_aa: CASSGGGGRFYNEQFF

j_call: TRBJ2-1
v_call: TRBV7-9
cdr3_aa: CASSLVTYNEQFF